These T cell receptor beta chains were read from a single sample in a study of T cell responses to AZD1222 COVID-19 vaccine. The assay was immunoSEQ multiplex PCR, and TCRdb's table has in-frame clones only and misses some. The table lists 95,000 to 150,000 clones, 80% to 95% of them singletons. Sequences were derived from peripheral blood, sampled 28 days after the second AZD1222 dose. These TCRs come from an adult who received the AZD1222 COVID-19 vaccine. Each CDR3 is given with its conserved first and last residue. A D gene is named only where the DNA matches it firmly. Where a row states a size, it is once, few, many or the class of an expanded clone; other rows omit it.

>.|TRBJ1-5|TRBD1|TRBV19
CASSGGQGGSNQPQHF
TGTGCCAGTAGTGGGGGACAGGGAGGGAGCAATCAGCCCCAGCATTTT
>.|TRBJ2-4|.|TRBV4-2
CASSQALGGAYIQYF
TGTGCCAGCAGCCAAGCTCTTGGGGGGGCGTACATTCAGTACTTC
>.|TRBJ2-6|.|TRBV3-1/TRBV3-2
CASSQDNRVGSGANVLTF
TGTGCCAGCAGCCAAGATAACAGGGTGGGGTCTGGGGCCAACGTCCTGACTTTC
>.|TRBJ1-5|.|TRBV3-1/TRBV3-2
CASSPRTGDQPQHF
TGTGCCAGCAGCCCGCGGACCGGGGATCAGCCCCAGCATTTT
>.|TRBJ2-1|TRBD2|TRBV9
CASSPRPLTGGDNEQFF
TGTGCCAGCAGCCCACGTCCACTGACGGGGGGGGACAATGAGCAGTTCTTC
>once|TRBJ1-5|.|TRBV7-9
CASTKNENQPQHF
TGTGCCAGCACCAAGAACGAGAATCAGCCCCAGCATTTT
>.|TRBJ1-1|.|TRBV2
CASSGRGDTEAFF
TGTGCCAGCAGTGGGCGAGGTGACACTGAAGCTTTCTTT
>.|TRBJ1-5|.|TRBV4-2
CASSLGRDINQPQHF
TGTGCCAGCAGCCTGGGTCGGGACATCAATCAGCCCCAGCATTTT
>.|TRBJ2-5|.|TRBV2
CASRLGGSLETQYF
TGTGCCAGCCGACTAGGGGGGTCCCTAGAGACCCAGTACTTC
>.|TRBJ2-5|TRBD1|TRBV6-5
CASSYRTGGDETQYF
TGTGCCAGCAGTTACCGGACAGGGGGCGATGAGACCCAGTACTTC
>.|TRBJ1-4|TRBD1|TRBV19
CASSRNRGNANEKLFF
TGTGCCAGTAGTAGAAACAGGGGGAATGCTAATGAAAAACTGTTTTTT
>.|TRBJ1-1|.|TRBV29-1
CSVEGVGDTEAFF
TGCAGCGTTGAAGGGGTAGGTGACACTGAAGCTTTCTTT
>.|TRBJ1-1|TRBD1|TRBV5-4
CAIQKTQGVTEAFF
TGTGCCATTCAGAAAACGCAGGGGGTCACTGAAGCTTTCTTT
>.|TRBJ2-2|.|TRBV9
CASSVGTVTGELFF
TGTGCCAGCAGCGTAGGAACGGTCACCGGGGAGCTGTTTTTT
>.|TRBJ1-2|.|TRBV6-5
CASEKDSPNYGYTF
TGTGCCAGCGAGAAGGACAGCCCGAACTATGGCTACACCTTC
>.|TRBJ1-3|.|TRBV2
CASSEAGAGGNTIYF
TGTGCCAGCAGTGAAGCGGGGGCCGGTGGAAACACCATATATTTT
>.|TRBJ2-7|.|TRBV7-2
CASSLAGGLQYF
TGTGCCAGCAGCTTAGCAGGGGGGTTGCAGTACTTC
>.|TRBJ1-4|.|TRBV9
CASTGESNEKLFF
TGTGCCAGCACGGGGGAGTCTAATGAAAAACTGTTTTTT
>.|TRBJ1-1|.|TRBV6-6
CASTDPGFRNTEAFF
TGTGCCAGCACCGATCCGGGTTTTCGGAACACTGAAGCTTTCTTT
>.|TRBJ2-1|.|TRBV6-2/TRBV6-3
CASSPRLDNEQFF
TGTGCCAGCAGCCCCAGACTAGACAATGAGCAGTTCTTC
>.|TRBJ2-6|.|TRBV19
CASSSTLTNQSRANVLTF
TGTGCCAGTAGTTCAACCTTGACAAATCAAAGTCGGGCCAACGTCCTGACTTTC
>once|TRBJ2-1|TRBD1|TRBV10-1
CASSGQGTDYNEQFF
TGCGCCAGCAGTGGACAGGGGACAGATTACAATGAGCAGTTCTTC